A selection of T cell receptor beta chains follows, all from one sample in a study of post-analysis software for immune sequencing data. MiXCR was run by TCRdb on the PCR reads, yielding one entry per CDR3 protein. Among hundreds of thousands of distinct CDR3 sequences, about 32% were seen once, and the ten largest hold 0.55% to 0.65%. The sequencing input was blood. The receptors were gathered from a girl aged 5 to 17 with multiple sclerosis. The CDR3 runs from the conserved cysteine through the conserved F or W. D genes are given only for firm matches. Clone size is not always given. Where it is, it says once, few, many or a class for expanded clones.

v_gene	d_gene	abundance	j_gene	CDR3nt	CDR3aa
TRBV10-3	-	-	TRBJ2-6	TGTGCCATCAGTGATGTAAGGAGGGCCAACGTCCTGACTTTC	CAISDVRRANVLTF
TRBV14	-	few	TRBJ2-1	TGTGCCAGCAGCCAGCTGGGAAGGGCCTCCGGGTCCTACAATGAGCAGTTCTTC	CASSQLGRASGSYNEQFF
TRBV3-1	TRBD2	-	TRBJ2-5	TGTGCCAGCAGCCAAGTACTAGCGGTGTACCAAGAGACCCAGTACTTC	CASSQVLAVYQETQYF
TRBV7-2	-	few	TRBJ2-7	TGTGCCAGCAGCTTAGCCCTCCCCTTCTACGAGCAGTACTTC	CASSLALPFYEQYF
TRBV20-1	-	few	TRBJ2-1	TGCAGTGCCAAGCTAGGAAACAATGAGCAGTTCTTC	CSAKLGNNEQFF
TRBV5-6	-	-	TRBJ2-5	TGTGCCAGCAGCTTGTGGCAACTCCAAGAGACCCAGTACTTC	CASSLWQLQETQYF
TRBV6-5	-	few	TRBJ1-2	TGTGCCACCCAAGGATACGGCTCGAACTATGGCTACACCTTC	CATQGYGSNYGYTF
TRBV24-1	-	-	TRBJ2-2	TGTGCCACCAGTGATAGGAACACCGGGGAGCTGTTTTTT	CATSDRNTGELFF
TRBV6-2/TRBV6-3	-	-	TRBJ2-1	TGTGCCAGCAGCAAGAGCTCCTACAATGAGCAGTTCTTC	CASSKSSYNEQFF
TRBV10-3	-	many	TRBJ2-1	TGTGCCATCAGTCCCCCTTCGGGGAAGTTCTACAATGAGCAGTTCTTC	CAISPPSGKFYNEQFF
TRBV12-3/TRBV12-4	-	-	TRBJ2-3	TGTGCCAGCAGTCTCTGGACCAGCTTAACGCAGTATTTT	CASSLWTSLTQYF
TRBV6-4	-	-	TRBJ2-3	TGTGCCAGCAGTGACAGCACTGAGCGAGAGTTCCCAGATACGCAGTATTTT	CASSDSTEREFPDTQYF
TRBV7-2	-	-	TRBJ2-5	TGTGCCAGCAGCAGCGGACCGTTGGGGGCGGGAGAGACCCAGTACTTC	CASSSGPLGAGETQYF
TRBV28	-	-	TRBJ2-1	TGTGCCAGCAGTCTTTTGGGGGGGGCGGGCGGTGAGCAGTTCTTC	CASSLLGGAGGEQFF
TRBV5-1	TRBD2	few	TRBJ2-1	TGCGCCAGCAGCTTGTTTGGGAGCGGGGGGGCCGGGTCGAATGAGCAGTTCTTC	CASSLFGSGGAGSNEQFF
TRBV28	TRBD2	-	TRBJ2-7	TGTGCCAGCAGTCCGCTGCGGGAGAGTGGCGAGCAGTACTTC	CASSPLRESGEQYF
TRBV4-1	TRBD2	once	TRBJ2-7	TGCGCCAGCAGCCAAGATAGACTAGCGGGAGGGCCAACCTACGAGCAGTACTTC	CASSQDRLAGGPTYEQYF
TRBV20-1	TRBD1	-	TRBJ2-3	TGCAGTGCGGTAACAGGGGCCGATTTCACAGATACGCAGTATTTT	CSAVTGADFTDTQYF
TRBV20-1	-	few	TRBJ1-5	TGCAGTGCTAGAGATTGGGCAGACCCTCAGCCCCAGCATTTT	CSARDWADPQPQHF
TRBV7-2	-	many	TRBJ2-1	TGTGCCAGCAGCCAGGACCCTTACAATGAGCAGTTCTTC	CASSQDPYNEQFF
TRBV20-1	-	-	TRBJ1-1	TGCAGTGCAGACGGACATAGAGCTTTCTTT	CSADGHRAFF
TRBV7-2	-	few	TRBJ2-7	TGTGCCAGCAGCCACGCCGGGACCGATGTGTGGGTTGGGGCCTTCGAGCAGTACTTC	CASSHAGTDVWVGAFEQYF
TRBV10-3	TRBD1	few	TRBJ2-7	TGTGCCTCCTCAGGACAGGCCCAGGCCTACGAGCAGTACTTC	CASSGQAQAYEQYF
TRBV5-1	TRBD1	few	TRBJ1-6	TGCGCCAGCAGCTCGGGACAGGGGAACATAAATTCACCCCTCCACTTT	CASSSGQGNINSPLHF